This T cell receptor beta chain was identified in a study of blood T cell repertoires in COVID-19. At the level of the study: The analysed material was cDNA or gDNA that came from T cells, B-cell-depleted T cells, or PBMCs.

As originally analysed: Reference gene primer amplification yielded estimated nucleated cell counts. The protocol was immunoSEQ multiplex PCR, while the TCRdb copy is restricted to in-frame clones and leaves out a portion. Clone size and V and J calls were adopted from that table, with D and trimming inferred from the DNA. The sample records fewer than 200,000 clones, roughly 82% being singletons. Patients from Seattle were sampled longitudinally, starting during active infection. This CDR3 has 15 residues. CDR1 and CDR2 (germline): MNHEY, SVGAGI. The J segment lost 7 bases and the V segment lost 0 bases, leaving 5 bases of the junction unmatched.

The chain links TRBV6-5 to TRBJ2-2; 7 bases match TRBD1. The sequencing sample was made of peripheral blood. The sequence was obtained from a woman aged 40-49 years with COVID-19, enrolled during active disease. The CDR3: CASSYSTGDVGELFF. Written as DNA, the CDR3 is TGTGCCAGCAGTTACTCCACAGGGGATGTCGGGGAGCTGTTTTTT.